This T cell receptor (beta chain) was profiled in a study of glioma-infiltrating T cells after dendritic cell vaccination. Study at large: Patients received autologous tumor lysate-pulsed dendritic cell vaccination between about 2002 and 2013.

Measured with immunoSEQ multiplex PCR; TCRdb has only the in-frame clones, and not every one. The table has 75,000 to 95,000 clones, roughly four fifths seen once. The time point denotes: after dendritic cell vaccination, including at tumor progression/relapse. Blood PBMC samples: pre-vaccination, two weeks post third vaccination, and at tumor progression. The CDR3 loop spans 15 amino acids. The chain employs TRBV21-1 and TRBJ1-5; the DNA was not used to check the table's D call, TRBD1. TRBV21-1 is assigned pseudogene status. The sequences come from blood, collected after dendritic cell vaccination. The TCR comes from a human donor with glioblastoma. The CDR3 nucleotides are TGTGCCGGAGAAACCGTGAACAGGGCGCGTCGGCCCCAGCATTTT. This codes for CAGETVNRARRPQHF.